The T cell receptor beta chain described here comes from a study of Graves' ophthalmopathy and Graves' hyperthyroidism. About the study: Being free of ophthalmopathy for 18 months of follow-up defined stable hyperthyroidism.

Scientists amplified the TCR beta CDR3 regions from RNA transcripts. HTBI-primed RT-PCR formed the first round, and a multiplex PCR formed the second. TCRdb redid the calling of the multiplex PCR reads with MiXCR, one entry per CDR3 protein. The data show roughly 600,000 distinct CDR3 sequences, with just under 40% seen just once and about 4% held by the top ten. Uncontrolled infections, other autoimmune diseases, pregnancy or lactation barred patients from enrollment. Study-wide results and caveats: Most thyroid-expanded clonotypes exceeding 0.001 frequency were also found in blood.

On this clonotype: Its antigen remains unidentified.

From germline, CDR1 is DFQATT and CDR2 SNEGSKA (reference sequence). This CDR3 region has 13 residues. Trimming removed 4 bases from V and 4 bases from J, with 12 bases in between. V gene TRBV20-1 combines with J gene TRBJ2-3; D ambiguous. The specimen was peripheral blood or thyroid tissue (not recorded which). The TCR originated in an adult man with Graves' hyperthyroidism. CDR3 in DNA: TGCAGTGCTACTTTACCGCCGGCAGATACGCAGTATTTT. This encodes CSATLPPADTQYF.